This T cell receptor beta chain was sequenced for a study of cytomegalovirus exposure and HLA in healthy donors. 60 Vbeta and 13 Jbeta primers were used in PCR. TCRdb's table, derived via immunoSEQ multiplex PCR, lists solely in-frame clones and lacks some. Among about 210,000 clones listed, around 83% were seen once. The CDR3 spans 14 residues. With 7 bases removed from V and 1 base from J, the gap between germline ends came to 11 bases. Germline-derived CDR1 and CDR2 are MDHEN and SYDVKM. This sequence joins TRBV28 and TRBJ2-1; D possibly corresponds to TRBD1 (7 bases). This receptor was taken from a man aged 35 to 55 in good health and CMV-seropositive. Sequencing was performed on PBMCs. The CDR3 DNA is TGTGCCAGCATCCAGGGGGGTTCCTACAATGAGCAGTTCTTC. Its translation is CASIQGGSYNEQFF.